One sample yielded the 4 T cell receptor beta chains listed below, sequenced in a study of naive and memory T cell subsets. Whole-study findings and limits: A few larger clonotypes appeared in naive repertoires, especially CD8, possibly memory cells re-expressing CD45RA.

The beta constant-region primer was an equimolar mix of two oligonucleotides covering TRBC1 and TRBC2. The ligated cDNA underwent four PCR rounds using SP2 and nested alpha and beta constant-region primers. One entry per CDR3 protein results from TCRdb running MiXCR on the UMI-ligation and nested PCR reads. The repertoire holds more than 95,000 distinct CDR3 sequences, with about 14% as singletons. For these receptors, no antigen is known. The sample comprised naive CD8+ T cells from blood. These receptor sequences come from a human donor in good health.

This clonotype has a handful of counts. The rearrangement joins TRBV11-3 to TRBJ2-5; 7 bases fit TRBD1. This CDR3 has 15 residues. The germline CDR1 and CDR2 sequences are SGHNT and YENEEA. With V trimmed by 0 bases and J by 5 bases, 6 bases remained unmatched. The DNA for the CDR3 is TGTGCCAGCAGCTTAGATAGGGACAGTGATGAGACCCAGTACTTC. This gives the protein CASSLDRDSDETQYF.

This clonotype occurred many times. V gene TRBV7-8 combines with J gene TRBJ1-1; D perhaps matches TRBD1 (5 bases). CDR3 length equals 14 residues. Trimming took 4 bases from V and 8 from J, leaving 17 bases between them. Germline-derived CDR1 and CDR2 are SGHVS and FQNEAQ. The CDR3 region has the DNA TGTGCCAGCAGCTCCCGAACAGCAGGGTTCGAAGCTTTCTTT. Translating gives CASSSRTAGFEAFF.

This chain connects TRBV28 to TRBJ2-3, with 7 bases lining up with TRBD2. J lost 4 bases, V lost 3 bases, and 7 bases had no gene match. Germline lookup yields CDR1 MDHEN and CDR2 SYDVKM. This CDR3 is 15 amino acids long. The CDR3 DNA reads TGTGCCAGCAGTTTCGGGGGGATGGGAGCAGATACGCAGTATTTT. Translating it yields CASSFGGMGADTQYF.

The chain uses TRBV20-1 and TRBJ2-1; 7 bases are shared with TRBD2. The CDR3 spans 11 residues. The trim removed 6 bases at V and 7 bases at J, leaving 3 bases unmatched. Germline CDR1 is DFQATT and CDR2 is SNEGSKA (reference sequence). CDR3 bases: TGCAGTGCGGGACTATGGAATGAGCAGTTCTTC. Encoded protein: CSAGLWNEQFF.